The rows below give T cell receptor beta chains drawn from one sample of a study of shared clonotypes between healthy human individuals. Sequencing used immunoSEQ multiplex PCR; TCRdb keeps in-frame clones, though not all of them. This table holds more than 2 million clones, roughly 95% found once. Sequencing was carried out using naive CD8+ T cells sorted from blood. These receptors all come from a young man in good health. The CDR3 runs from the conserved cysteine through the conserved F or W. A D gene is named only where the DNA matches it firmly. Clone size, where shown, is once, few, many, or a class for clones that have expanded.

clone size	V gene	J gene	D gene	CDR3 protein	CDR3 DNA
.	TRBV7-9	TRBJ1-1	TRBD1	CASSFGQGQNTEAFF	TGTGCCAGCAGCTTCGGACAGGGCCAGAACACTGAAGCTTTCTTT
.	TRBV27	TRBJ2-2	TRBD1	CASSPGQGLWRELFF	TGTGCCAGCAGCCCAGGACAGGGTCTTTGGCGGGAGCTGTTTTTT
.	TRBV29-1	TRBJ2-7	.	CSVEYGAYEQYF	TGCAGCGTTGAATACGGGGCTTACGAGCAGTACTTC
.	TRBV10-2	TRBJ1-1	.	CASSGMTGNTEAFF	TGCGCCAGCAGCGGGATGACAGGGAACACTGAAGCTTTCTTT
.	TRBV4-2	TRBJ2-5	TRBD2	CASSQGPPASGGEETQYF	TGTGCCAGCAGCCAAGGGCCCCCGGCTAGCGGGGGCGAAGAGACCCAGTACTTC
.	TRBV28	TRBJ1-1	.	CASAPTPNTEAFF	TGTGCCAGCGCACCCACACCAAACACTGAAGCTTTCTTT
.	TRBV19	TRBJ2-4	.	CASSTRPGNIQYF	TGTGCCAGTAGTACGCGGCCTGGAAACATTCAGTACTTC
.	TRBV27	TRBJ2-7	.	CASSPGGARNEQYF	TGTGCCAGCAGTCCGGGTGGGGCTAGGAACGAGCAGTACTTC
.	TRBV27	TRBJ2-5	.	CASSLVGDGETQYF	TGTGCCAGCAGTTTGGTGGGTGACGGTGAGACCCAGTACTTC
.	TRBV6-5	TRBJ1-2	.	CASSPSGSGYTF	TGTGCCAGCAGCCCCTCGGGCTCTGGCTACACCTTC
.	TRBV27	TRBJ1-2	.	CASSPREETRENYGYTF	TGTGCCAGCAGCCCAAGGGAGGAAACACGCGAAAACTATGGCTACACCTTC
once	TRBV10-3	TRBJ2-1	TRBD2	CAISESIGTSGHNEQFF	TGTGCCATCAGTGAGTCGATAGGAACTAGCGGGCACAATGAGCAGTTCTTC
few	TRBV30	TRBJ1-4	.	CAWSARDEKLFF	TGTGCCTGGAGCGCAAGAGATGAAAAACTGTTTTTT
.	TRBV27	TRBJ2-7	.	CASSLVAGTASDEQYF	TGTGCCAGCAGTCTGGTCGCCGGGACCGCTAGCGACGAGCAGTACTTC
.	TRBV12-5	TRBJ2-7	TRBD2	CASGFSGDEQYF	TGTGCTAGTGGTTTTAGCGGGGACGAGCAGTACTTC
.	TRBV11-2	TRBJ2-2	TRBD1	CASSLSSGGRTGELFF	TGTGCCAGCAGCTTATCTTCAGGGGGCAGGACCGGGGAGCTGTTTTTT
.	TRBV15	TRBJ2-1	.	CATSSPVYNEQFF	TGTGCCACCAGCAGTCCAGTCTACAATGAGCAGTTCTTC
.	TRBV5-1	TRBJ2-5	TRBD2	CASSPSLPGLAEQETQYF	TGCGCCAGCAGCCCTTCATTACCGGGACTAGCGGAGCAAGAGACCCAGTACTTC
once	TRBV9	TRBJ1-1	TRBD1	CASSAYTGQLNTEAFF	TGTGCCAGCAGCGCCTATACGGGACAGCTGAACACTGAAGCTTTCTTT
.	TRBV9	TRBJ1-1	TRBD1	CASSLLPGTGGENTEAFF	TGTGCCAGCAGCCTCCTTCCCGGGACAGGGGGCGAGAACACTGAAGCTTTCTTT
.	TRBV27	TRBJ1-3	TRBD1	CASSPQTGPSGNTIYF	TGTGCCAGCAGTCCCCAGACAGGGCCCTCTGGAAACACCATATATTTT
.	TRBV27	TRBJ1-1	TRBD1	CASSPFRQGVEAFF	TGTGCCAGCAGTCCCTTCCGACAGGGGGTAGAAGCTTTCTTT
.	TRBV7-6	TRBJ1-3	.	CASSLIEGRSGNTIYF	TGTGCCAGCAGCTTAATCGAAGGACGCTCTGGAAACACCATATATTTT
.	TRBV11-2	TRBJ2-7	.	CASSFSSTYEQYF	TGTGCCAGCAGCTTTAGCAGTACCTACGAGCAGTACTTC
.	TRBV2	TRBJ2-7	TRBD1	CASSPRDRFYEQYF	TGTGCCAGCAGTCCTAGGGACAGGTTCTACGAGCAGTACTTC
many	TRBV30	TRBJ1-4	TRBD1	CALSGGRTEKLFF	TGTGCCCTGTCAGGGGGGAGGACTGAAAAACTGTTTTTT
.	TRBV12-5	TRBJ2-7	.	CASGLPTPGGSSYEQYF	TGTGCTAGTGGTTTGCCAACTCCAGGAGGTTCTTCCTACGAGCAGTACTTC